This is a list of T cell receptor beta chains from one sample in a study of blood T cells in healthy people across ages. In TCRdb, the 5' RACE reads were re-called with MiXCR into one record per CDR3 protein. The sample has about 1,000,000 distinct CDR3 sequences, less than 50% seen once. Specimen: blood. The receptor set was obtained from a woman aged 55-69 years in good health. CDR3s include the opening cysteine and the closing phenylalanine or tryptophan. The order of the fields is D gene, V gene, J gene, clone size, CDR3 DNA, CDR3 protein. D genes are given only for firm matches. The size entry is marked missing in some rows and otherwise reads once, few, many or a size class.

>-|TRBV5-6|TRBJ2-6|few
TGTGCCAGCAGCTTGACAGGGATCATATCTGGGGCCAACGTCCTGACTTTC
CASSLTGIISGANVLTF
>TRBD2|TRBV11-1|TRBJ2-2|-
TGTGCCAGCAGCCCACGGACTAGCGGGAGCACCGGGGAGCCGTTTTTT
CASSPRTSGSTGEPFF
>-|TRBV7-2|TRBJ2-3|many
TGTGCCAGCGGCCGGGGGCTGAGCACAGATACGCAGTATTTT
CASGRGLSTDTQYF
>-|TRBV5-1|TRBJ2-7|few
TGTGCCAGCAGCTTAAGTGGTCTCGAGCAGTACTTC
CASSLSGLEQYF
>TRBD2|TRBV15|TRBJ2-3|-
TGTGCCACCAGCAGCGGACTAGCGGGAGTTAATAGAGATACGCAGTATTTT
CATSSGLAGVNRDTQYF
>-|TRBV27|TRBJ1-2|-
TGTGCCAGCAGTGTTGGGGAGGGTTATGGCTACACCTTC
CASSVGEGYGYTF
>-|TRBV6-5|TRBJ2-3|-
TGTGCCAGCACCGACGGGGGAGGCGCAGATACGCAGTATTTT
CASTDGGGADTQYF
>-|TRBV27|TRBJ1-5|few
TGTGCCAGCAGCCACCGGGATCAGCCCCAGCATTTT
CASSHRDQPQHF
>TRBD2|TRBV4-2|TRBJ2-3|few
TGTGCCAGCAGCCAAGCGGGTAGCGGGACTCGGACAGATACGCAGTATTTT
CASSQAGSGTRTDTQYF
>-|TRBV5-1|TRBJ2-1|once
TGCGCCAGCAGCGCGGAAACCGGGACGCGCGATGAGCAGTTCTTC
CASSAETGTRDEQFF
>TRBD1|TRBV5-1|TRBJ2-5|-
TGCGCCAGCAGCTTAACTGGACAGGGCGGAAAAGAGACCCAGTACTTC
CASSLTGQGGKETQYF
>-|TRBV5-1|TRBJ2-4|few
TGCGCCAGCAGCTTGGCGGGTGTAGCCAAAAACATTCAGTACTTC
CASSLAGVAKNIQYF